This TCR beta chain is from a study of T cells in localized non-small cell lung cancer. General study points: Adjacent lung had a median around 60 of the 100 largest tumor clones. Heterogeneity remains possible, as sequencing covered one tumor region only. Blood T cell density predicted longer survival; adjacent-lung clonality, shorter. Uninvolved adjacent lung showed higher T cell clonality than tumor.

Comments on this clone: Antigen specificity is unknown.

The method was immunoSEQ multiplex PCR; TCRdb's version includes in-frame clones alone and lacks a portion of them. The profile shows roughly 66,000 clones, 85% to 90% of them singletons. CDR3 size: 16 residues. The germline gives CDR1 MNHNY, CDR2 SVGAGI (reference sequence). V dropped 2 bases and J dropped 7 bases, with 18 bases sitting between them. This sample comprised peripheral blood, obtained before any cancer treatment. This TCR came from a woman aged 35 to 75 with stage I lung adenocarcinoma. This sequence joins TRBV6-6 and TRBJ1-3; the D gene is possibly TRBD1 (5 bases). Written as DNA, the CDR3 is TGTGCCAGCAGTTACGCCCCTACCGGGACCGGGAACACCATATATTTT. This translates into CASSYAPTGTGNTIYF.